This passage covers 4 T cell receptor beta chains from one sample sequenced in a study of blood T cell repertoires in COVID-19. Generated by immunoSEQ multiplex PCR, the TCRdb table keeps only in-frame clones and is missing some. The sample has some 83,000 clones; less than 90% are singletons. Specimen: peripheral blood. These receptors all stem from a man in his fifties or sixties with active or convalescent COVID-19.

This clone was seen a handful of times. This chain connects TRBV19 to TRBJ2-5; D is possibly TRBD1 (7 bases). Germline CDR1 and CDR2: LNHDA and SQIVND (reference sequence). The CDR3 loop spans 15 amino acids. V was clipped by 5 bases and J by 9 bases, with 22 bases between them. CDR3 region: CASSLWARGAGAQYF. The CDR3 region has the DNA TGTGCCAGTAGTCTCTGGGCCAGGGGGGCCGGGGCCCAGTACTTC.

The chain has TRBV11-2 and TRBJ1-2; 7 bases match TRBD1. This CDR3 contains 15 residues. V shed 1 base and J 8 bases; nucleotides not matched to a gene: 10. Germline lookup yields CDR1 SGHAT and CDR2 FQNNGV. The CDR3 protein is CASSLVATGFLGYTF. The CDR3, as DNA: TGTGCCAGCAGCTTAGTGGCGACAGGGTTTCTGGGCTACACCTTC.

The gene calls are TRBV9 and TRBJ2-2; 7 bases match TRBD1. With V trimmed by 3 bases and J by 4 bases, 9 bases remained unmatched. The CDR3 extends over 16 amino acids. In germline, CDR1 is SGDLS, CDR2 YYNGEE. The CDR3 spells CASSATTGRSTGELFF. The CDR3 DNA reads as TGTGCCAGCAGCGCCACGACAGGGCGTAGCACCGGGGAGCTGTTTTTT. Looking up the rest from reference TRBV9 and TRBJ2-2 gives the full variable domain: DSGVTQTPKHLITATGQRVTLRCSPRSGDLSVYWYQQSLDQGLQFLIQYYNGEERAKGNILERFSAQQFPDLHSELNLSSLELGDSALYFCASSATTGRSTGELFFGEGSRLTVL.

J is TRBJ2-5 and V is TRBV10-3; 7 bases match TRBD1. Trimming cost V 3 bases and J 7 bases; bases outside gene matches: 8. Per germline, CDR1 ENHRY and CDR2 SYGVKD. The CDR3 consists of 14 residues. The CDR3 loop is CAISDGQARRTQYF. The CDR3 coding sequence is TGTGCCATCAGTGACGGACAGGCAAGAAGGACCCAGTACTTC.